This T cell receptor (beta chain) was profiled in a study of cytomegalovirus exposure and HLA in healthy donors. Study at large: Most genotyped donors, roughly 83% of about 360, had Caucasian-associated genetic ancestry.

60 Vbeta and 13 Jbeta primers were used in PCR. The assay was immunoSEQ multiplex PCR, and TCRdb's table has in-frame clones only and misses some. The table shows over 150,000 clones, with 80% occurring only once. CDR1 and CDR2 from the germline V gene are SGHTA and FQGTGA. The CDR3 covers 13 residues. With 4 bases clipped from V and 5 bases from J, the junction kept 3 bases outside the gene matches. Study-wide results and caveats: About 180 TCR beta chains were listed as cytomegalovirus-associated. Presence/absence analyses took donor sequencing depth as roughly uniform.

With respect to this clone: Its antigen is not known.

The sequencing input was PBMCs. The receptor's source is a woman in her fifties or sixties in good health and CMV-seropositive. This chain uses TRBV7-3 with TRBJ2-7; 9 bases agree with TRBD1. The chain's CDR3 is CASSWDREDEQYF. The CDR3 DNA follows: TGTGCCAGCAGCTGGGACAGGGAGGACGAGCAGTACTTC.